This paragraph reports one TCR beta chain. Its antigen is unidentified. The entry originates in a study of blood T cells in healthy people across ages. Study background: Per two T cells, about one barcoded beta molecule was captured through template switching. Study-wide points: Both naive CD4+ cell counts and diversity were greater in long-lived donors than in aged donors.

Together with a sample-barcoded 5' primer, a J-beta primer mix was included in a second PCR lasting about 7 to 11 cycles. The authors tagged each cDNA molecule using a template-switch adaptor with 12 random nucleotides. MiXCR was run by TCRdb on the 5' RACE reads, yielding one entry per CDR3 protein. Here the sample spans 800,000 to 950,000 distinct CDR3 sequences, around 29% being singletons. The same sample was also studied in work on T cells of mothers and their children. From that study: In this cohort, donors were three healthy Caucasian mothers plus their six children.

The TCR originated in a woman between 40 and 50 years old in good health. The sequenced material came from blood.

The CDR3 sequence is CASSLLTGNAEKLFF. The DNA for the CDR3 is TGTGCCAGCAGTTTACTGACAGGGAACGCTGAAAAACTGTTTTTT. The chain recombines TRBV28 with TRBJ1-4; the match to TRBD1 covers 7 bases. Losses at the gene ends were 2 bases for V and 7 bases for J; bases not matched to a gene: 7. Germline loops: CDR1 MDHEN, CDR2 SYDVKM. The CDR3 is 15 amino acids. The whole variable domain, remainder taken from reference TRBV28 and TRBJ1-4, is DVKVTQSSRYLVKRTGEKVFLECVQDMDHENMFWYRQDPGLGLRLIYFSYDVKMKEKGDIPEGYSVSREKKERFSLILESASTNQTSMYLCASSLLTGNAEKLFFGSGTQLSVL.